This T cell receptor (beta chain) was captured by sequencing in a study of cytomegalovirus exposure and HLA in healthy donors. As for the study in general: Most genotyped donors, approximately 77% of some 400, had Caucasian-associated genetic ancestry.

Notes on the study in general: Exclusion applied to some V segments, including TRBV6-2 and TRBV6-3, as they were indistinguishable. Rare TCR sequences predominated, though certain public TCRs were found in many donors. The authors later linked a missense DCLRE1C variant to TCR beta V- and J-gene trimming.

CDR3 length: 13 amino acids. V lost 5 bases, J lost 4 bases, and 1 base stayed unmatched. Germline V lookup: CDR1 MNHEY, CDR2 SVGAGI. It was with 60 Vbeta and 13 Jbeta primers that the PCR ran. Profiling relied on immunoSEQ multiplex PCR, and the TCRdb table lists in-frame clones only, not all of them. The sample holds around 230,000 clones, about 85% seen once. For this clone: Antigen specificity is unknown.

The source is a girl aged 2-15 years in good health and CMV-seronegative. This chain connects TRBV6-5 to TRBJ2-5; 10 bases match TRBD1. Sequencing was carried out using PBMCs. The DNA for the CDR3 is TGTGCCAGCAGTCGACAGGGGGCAGAGACCCAGTACTTC. Protein sequence: CASSRQGAETQYF.